This T cell receptor beta chain was recovered during a study of Graves' ophthalmopathy and Graves' hyperthyroidism. General study findings and limits: The majority of expanded thyroid clonotypes above 0.001 frequency also occurred in blood.

This CDR3 is 12 amino acids long. The germline CDR1 and CDR2 sequences are SGDLS and YYNGEE. Trimming cost V 0 bases and J 6 bases, with 6 bases left between them. As the starting material, more than 8 ml of fresh peripheral blood yielded the PBMCs. This clonotype was observed many times. Its specificity is not known. The TCR beta CDR3 regions underwent amplification from RNA transcripts. Investigators did first-round RT-PCR with HTBI primers, then second-round multiplex PCR. TCRdb independently ran MiXCR on the multiplex PCR reads; one entry per CDR3 protein. This repertoire shows about 410,000 distinct CDR3 sequences, around 16% found once; its top ten account for approximately 1.4%.

This chain connects TRBV9 to TRBJ1-1; D not certain. The sample comprised peripheral blood. The receptor comes from a woman aged 18-35 years with Graves' ophthalmopathy. In DNA form, the CDR3 reads TGTGCCAGCAGCGTAGGTGGGGCTGAAGCTTTCTTT. It specifies CASSVGGAEAFF.